What follows are 30 T cell receptor beta chains derived from one specimen sequenced in a study of human T cells and chemical hapten exposure. This sample's time point: patch test 3, about 24 weeks after DPC sensitization. The treatment: therapeutic diphenylcyclopropenone sensitization with weekly scalp DPC. MiXCR, applied by TCRdb to the RACE reads, yields one record per CDR3 protein. The profile shows around 130,000 distinct CDR3 sequences, approximately 10% of them singletons. The material sequenced was whole blood, taken in connection with sensitization to the hapten diphenylcyclopropenone (DPC). All receptors come from a woman aged 45-59 years with alopecia areata. Some clones in this sample may be carry-over from other donors' samples.

The chain carries TRBV14 and TRBJ2-1; 8 positions agree with TRBD2. Germline CDR1 reads SGHDN; CDR2 reads FVKESK. Losses at the gene ends were 4 bases for V and 3 bases for J; bases not matched to a gene: 5. The CDR3 has 15 residues. Here the CDR3 reads CASSRPGLVYNEQFF. CDR3 DNA sequence: TGTGCCAGCAGCCGGCCGGGACTAGTCTACAATGAGCAGTTCTTC.

CDR3 loop: CASSPTYSGANVLTF. CDR3 sequence (DNA): TGTGCCAGCAGTCCTACGTATTCTGGGGCCAACGTCCTGACTTTC. J is TRBJ2-6 and V is TRBV2, with D hard to call. With 5 bases removed from V and 1 base from J, the gap between germline ends came to 9 bases. The CDR3 covers 15 residues. Germline values: CDR1 SNHLY, CDR2 FYNNEI.

The rearrangement joins TRBV12-3 or TRBV12-4 to TRBJ2-1; 9 nucleotides match TRBD2. The V segment lost 8 bases and the J segment 10 bases; nucleotides outside the gene matches: 12. The CDR3 spans 14 residues. The CDR3 nucleotides are TGTGCCAGCTCGCCCGGGACTAGCCTAGCGGAGCAGTTCTTC. This codes for CASSPGTSLAEQFF.

Only a few counts were recorded for this clonotype. V and J are TRBV5-4 and TRBJ2-3, with 7 bases matching TRBD2. This CDR3 contains 15 residues. Germline trimming cut 4 bases from V and 0 bases from J; bases unmatched to any gene: 5. Germline V CDR1 and CDR2: SGHNT, YYREEE (reference sequence). CDR3 loop: CASSTAGVSTDTQYF. The CDR3 coding sequence is TGTGCCAGCAGCACCGCGGGAGTCAGCACAGATACGCAGTATTTT. Full variable domain (remainder filled in from reference TRBV5-4 and TRBJ2-3): ETGVTQSPTHLIKTRGQQVTLRCSSQSGHNTVSWYQQALGQGPQFIFQYYREEENGRGNFPPRFSGLQFPNYSSELNVNALELDDSALYLCASSTAGVSTDTQYFGPGTRLTVL.

The gene calls are TRBV2 and TRBJ1-1, with D possibly TRBD1 on 6 matching bases. The V gene lost 11 bases and the J gene lost 0 bases, with 13 bases spanning the gap. Germline V gene lookup returns CDR1 SNHLY and CDR2 FYNNEI. The CDR3 is 13 residues long. The CDR3, as DNA: TGTGCCGGGGGGGGGGACATGAACACTGAAGCTTTCTTT. As protein: CAGGGDMNTEAFF.

This clonotype was recorded a few times. This rearrangement joins TRBV6-5 to TRBJ2-1; 7 bases fit TRBD2. Germline CDR1 is MNHEY and CDR2 is SVGAGI. The CDR3 covers 13 residues. V was pared by 6 bases and J by 5 bases, with 4 bases of the junction left unmatched. DNA of the CDR3: TGTGCCAGCAGCTCGCGGGGGAACAATGAGCAGTTCTTC. Encoded protein: CASSSRGNNEQFF.

The CDR3 nucleotides read TGTGCCAGCAGCTCCTACGGGGCCGATTATGGCTACACCTTC. Its translation: CASSSYGADYGYTF. The V gene is TRBV28, the J gene TRBJ1-2; D may be TRBD1 (5 bases). Germline CDR1 MDHEN, CDR2 SYDVKM. V dropped 6 bases and J dropped 5 bases, with 16 bases sitting between them. The CDR3 consists of 14 residues.

This clonotype appeared a few times. This sequence joins TRBV19 and TRBJ2-1; 8 positions agree with TRBD2. This CDR3 is 14 amino acids long. Germline V gene lookup returns CDR1 LNHDA and CDR2 SQIVND (reference sequence). V trimming: 10 bases; J trimming: 4 bases; junction bases outside the gene matches: 9. CDR3: CATSGLVGYNEQFF. CDR3 in DNA: TGTGCCACCTCGGGACTAGTGGGGTACAATGAGCAGTTCTTC.

This chain joins TRBV7-6 and TRBJ2-3, with 9 bases that match TRBD2. V dropped 1 base and J dropped 0; count of bases not matched to a gene: 2. The CDR3 covers 16 residues. The germline V gene encodes CDR1 SGHVS and CDR2 FNYEAQ. Written as DNA, the CDR3 is TGTGCCAGCAGCTTAGGGGCGGGAGGGAGCACAGATACGCAGTATTTT. It yields the protein CASSLGAGGSTDTQYF.

In its sample, this clonotype was seen many times. The chain carries TRBV29-1 and TRBJ2-6; 7 bases are shared with TRBD1. CDR1 is SQVTM and CDR2 is ANQGSEA in the germline V gene. CDR3 length: 13 residues. The ends lost 5 bases at V and 13 bases at J; junction bases unmatched: 11. The CDR3 region has the DNA TGCAGCGTTACCGGACAGGCCCTTGGAGTCCTGACTTTC. It yields the protein CSVTGQALGVLTF.

This clonotype was seen repeatedly, ten times or more. V is TRBV20-1 and J is TRBJ2-7, with 16 positions matching TRBD2. V lost 4 bases to trimming and J lost 9 bases; unmatched junction nucleotides: 6. This CDR3 comprises 14 residues. Per germline, CDR1 DFQATT and CDR2 SNEGSKA (reference sequence). The CDR3 protein is CSATGTSGGGWQYF. The DNA of the CDR3 is TGCAGTGCTACAGGGACTAGCGGGGGGGGGTGGCAGTACTTC.

A few counts support this clonotype. The V gene is TRBV12-3 or TRBV12-4, the J gene TRBJ1-1, with 8 bases lining up with TRBD1. The V and J ends lost 10 bases and 0 bases, in that order; junction bases with no gene match: 7. CDR3 size: 14 residues. CDR3 bases: TGTGCCACCCGGACAGGGAATCTGAACACTGAAGCTTTCTTT. Translated, it gives CATRTGNLNTEAFF.

This clonotype was recorded a few times. The rearrangement joins TRBV12-3 or TRBV12-4 to TRBJ2-1, with 8 bases aligning to TRBD2. V dropped 5 bases and J dropped 5; count of bases not matched to a gene: 5. The CDR3 is 14 amino acids. This CDR3 reads CASSPGLVNNEQFF. CDR3 in DNA: TGTGCCAGCAGTCCGGGACTAGTCAACAATGAGCAGTTCTTC.

The chain links TRBV9 to TRBJ2-1; 9 positions match TRBD1. CDR1 is SGDLS, CDR2 YYNGEE, per germline. This CDR3 is 13 amino acids long. J lost 9 bases, V lost 3 bases, and 4 bases had no gene match. The CDR3 bases are TGTGCCAGCAGCGCGGGACAGGGTGCTGAGCAGTTCTTC. Translation gives CASSAGQGAEQFF.

The chain employs TRBV5-5 and TRBJ2-3, with 10 bases identical to TRBD2. Looked up from germline, CDR1 is SGHKS and CDR2 is YYEKEE (reference sequence). V lost 0 bases and J lost 2; bases outside the gene matches: 3. The CDR3 is made up of 16 amino acids. CDR3 in amino acids: CASSLGTSGITDTQYF. The CDR3 DNA sequence: TGTGCCAGCAGCTTGGGGACTAGCGGAATCACAGATACGCAGTATTTT.

This clonotype was seen more than once but under ten times. This chain connects TRBV6-5 to TRBJ2-2, with 8 positions matching TRBD1. This CDR3 is 15 amino acids long. Germline assignment: CDR1 MNHEY and CDR2 SVGAGI. V dropped 5 bases and J dropped 4; count of bases not matched to a gene: 6. The CDR3 reads CASSLRQGFTGELFF. Written as DNA, the CDR3 is TGTGCCAGCAGTCTCCGACAGGGGTTCACCGGGGAGCTGTTTTTT.

This clonotype came up many times. This chain joins TRBV2 and TRBJ1-6; tentatively, D is TRBD1 (5 bases). Looked up from germline, CDR1 is SNHLY and CDR2 is FYNNEI. The CDR3 runs 13 residues. Trimming took off 8 bases at V and 7 bases at J, with 12 bases between the two ends. The CDR3: CASLDKRNSPLHF. CDR3 DNA sequence: TGTGCCAGCCTGGACAAAAGAAATTCACCCCTCCACTTT.

There are a few counts of this clonotype. The V call is TRBV6-4, the J call TRBJ1-3; D remains ambiguous. The V gene lost 0 bases and the J gene lost 0 bases, with 9 bases spanning the gap. The CDR3 has 16 residues. CDR1 and CDR2 (germline): MRHNA, SNTAGT. DNA of the CDR3: TGTGCCAGCAGTGACTCGTACGGAAGCTCTGGAAACACCATATATTTT. As protein: CASSDSYGSSGNTIYF.

The V gene is TRBV5-1, the J gene TRBJ1-2, with unresolved D. Trimming removed 4 bases at V and 1 base at J, with 5 bases between. In germline, CDR1 is SGHRS, CDR2 YFSETQ. CDR3 length: 12 residues. The CDR3 loop is CASSPNNYGYTF. CDR3 DNA sequence: TGCGCCAGCAGCCCCAATAACTATGGCTACACCTTC.

The chain recombines TRBV28 with TRBJ2-1; TRBD2 might be the D (6 bases). The CDR3 length is 13 residues. V gave up 7 bases and J gave up 7 bases, with 14 bases separating them. Per germline, CDR1 MDHEN and CDR2 SYDVKM. The CDR3 region has the DNA TGTGCCAGCATAGTTCCAGCGGGTAATGAGCAGTTCTTC. Residues: CASIVPAGNEQFF.

This clonotype occurred a few times. The chain uses TRBV5-1 and TRBJ2-1, with D perhaps TRBD2 (6 bases). The CDR3 spans 13 residues. Germline loops: CDR1 SGHRS, CDR2 YFSETQ. V was trimmed by 4 bases and J by 6 bases, leaving 11 bases between them. The DNA of the CDR3 is TGCGCCAGCAGCGAGGCTAGCGCCAATGAGCAGTTCTTC. It is translated as CASSEASANEQFF.

A few counts support this clonotype. This rearrangement joins TRBV29-1 to TRBJ2-5; D is possibly TRBD2 (5 bases). V was pared by 4 bases and J by 1 base, with 10 bases between. Germline V gives CDR1 SQVTM, CDR2 ANQGSEA. The CDR3 is 13 amino acids. In DNA, the CDR3 is TGCAGCGTTGGGGAAGCGGCCCAAGAGACCCAGTACTTC. Translating it yields CSVGEAAQETQYF.

The gene calls are TRBV15 and TRBJ2-1; 10 positions match TRBD1. The CDR3 spans 15 residues. Per the germline V gene, CDR1 is LNHNV and CDR2 is YYDKDF (reference sequence). Unmatched junction bases numbered 8, after V lost 5 bases and J lost 7 bases. CDR3 residues: CATSEDRGLGNEQFF. DNA of the CDR3: TGTGCCACCAGCGAAGACAGGGGGCTTGGTAATGAGCAGTTCTTC.

In this sample, this clonotype turned up a few times. V is TRBV7-3 and J is TRBJ2-3; the match to TRBD1 covers 10 bases. V shed 3 bases and J 4 bases; nucleotides not matched to a gene: 1. Germline V lookup: CDR1 SGHTA, CDR2 FQGTGA. The CDR3 runs to 14 residues. CDR3 in DNA: TGTGCCAGCAGCTTGACAGGGGGCGCAGATACGCAGTATTTT. This encodes CASSLTGGADTQYF.

This clonotype was seen a few times. The rearrangement joins TRBV4-2 to TRBJ2-3; TRBD1 matches 7 bases. There are 16 residues in the CDR3. V shed 2 bases and J 2 bases; nucleotides not matched to a gene: 7. The germline CDR1 and CDR2 sequences are LGHNA and YNFKEQ. CDR3 DNA: TGTGCCAGCAGCCAACGCAACAGGGGTCTCACAGATACGCAGTATTTT. Protein sequence: CASSQRNRGLTDTQYF.

In its sample, this clonotype was seen a few times. This chain uses TRBV6-5 with TRBJ1-5; TRBD1 matches 8 bases. The J segment lost 1 base and the V segment lost 5 bases, leaving 4 bases of the junction unmatched. Germline CDR1 is MNHEY and CDR2 is SVGAGI. This CDR3 is 15 amino acids long. CDR3 sequence: CASSIQGASNQPQHF. The CDR3 DNA follows: TGTGCCAGCAGTATCCAGGGGGCCAGCAATCAGCCCCAGCATTTT.

This chain links TRBV9 with TRBJ2-7, with D uncertain. Germline V lookup: CDR1 SGDLS, CDR2 YYNGEE. V lost 0 bases to trimming and J lost 2 bases, with 3 bases between them. The CDR3 runs 12 residues. The CDR3 nucleotides read TGTGCCAGCAGCGTAGTCACCTACGAGCAGTACTTC. Its translation is CASSVVTYEQYF.

The CDR3: CASSLVLAGPLNTEAFF. CDR3 nucleotides: TGTGCCAGCAGCTTGGTCTTGGCAGGGCCTCTGAACACTGAAGCTTTCTTT. V usage is TRBV5-6 and J usage is TRBJ1-1; D is perhaps TRBD1 (5 bases). Germline CDR1 is SGHDT and CDR2 is YYEEEE. V gave up 0 bases and J gave up 0 bases, with 15 bases separating them. This CDR3 spans 17 amino acids.

This clonotype was detected a few times. The chain couples TRBV29-1 to TRBJ2-5; D is ambiguous. The length of the CDR3 is 13 residues. The V gene lost 3 bases and the J gene lost 4 bases, with 12 bases spanning the gap. The germline V gene encodes CDR1 SQVTM and CDR2 ANQGSEA. The CDR3 spells CSVEVSSAETQYF. The DNA for the CDR3 is TGCAGCGTTGAGGTATCCTCGGCAGAGACCCAGTACTTC. Combining the CDR3 with reference TRBV29-1 and TRBJ2-5 gives the whole variable domain SAVISQKPSRDICQRGTSLTIQCQVDSQVTMMFWYRQQPGQSLTLIATANQGSEATYESGFVIDKFPISRPNLTFSTLTVSNMSPEDSSIYLCSVEVSSAETQYFGPGTRLLVL.

This clonotype has a count of ten or more. This rearrangement joins TRBV18 to TRBJ2-1, with D unresolved. The CDR3 runs 16 residues. V was shortened by 0 bases and J by 3 bases, with 12 bases between the two germline ends. Germline-derived CDR1 and CDR2 are KGHSH and LQKENI. CDR3 sequence: CASSPPVSDSYNEQFF. The CDR3, as DNA: TGTGCCAGCTCACCACCGGTCTCAGATAGCTACAATGAGCAGTTCTTC.